These 32 T cell receptor beta chains were sequenced from one sample in a study of T cells in Graves' hyperthyroidism and ophthalmopathy. Authors of the study amplified TCR beta CDR3 regions from RNA transcripts. With the HTBI primer set, the TCR CDR3 went through a first round of RT-PCR. Each CDR3 protein gets one entry after TCRdb re-called the multiplex PCR reads with MiXCR. This table holds 45,000 to 75,000 distinct CDR3 sequences, just under 50% found once. Sequencing was performed on blood. Every receptor here comes from a woman aged 25-40 years with Graves' ophthalmopathy.

This clonotype was seen at least ten times. The V gene is TRBV13, the J gene TRBJ2-3; D uncertain. Per the germline V gene, CDR1 is PRHDT and CDR2 is FYEKMQ (reference sequence). The V gene lost 5 bases and the J gene lost 1 base, with 7 bases spanning the gap. This CDR3 has 13 residues. The CDR3: CASSRTRTDTQYF. CDR3 DNA sequence: TGTGCCAGCAGCCGGACCCGCACAGATACGCAGTATTTT.

This clonotype ranks as medium-sized. This chain links TRBV24-1 with TRBJ2-7; no reliable D call. The CDR3 runs to 13 residues. Trimming shortened V by 3 bases and J by 5 bases, and 10 bases separated the two germline ends. Germline-derived CDR1 and CDR2 are KGHDR and SFDVKD. CDR3 DNA sequence: TGTGCCACCAGTGATCAACCCTTCCACGAGCAGTACTTC. This encodes CATSDQPFHEQYF.

This clonotype has at least ten counts. The J gene is TRBJ2-7, the V gene TRBV5-1; D gene ambiguous. The germline V gene has CDR1 SGHRS and CDR2 YFSETQ. V lost 0 bases and J 3 bases, leaving 7 bases between the germline ends. There are 13 residues in the CDR3. Here the CDR3 DNA reads TGCGCCAGCAGCTTGGGTGGCGTCTACGAGCAGTACTTC. Amino acid sequence: CASSLGGVYEQYF.

CDR3 sequence reads: CASSSIRKGDTQYF. The CDR3 DNA follows: TGTGCCAGCAGTTCAATTAGGAAGGGAGATACGCAGTATTTT. This chain connects TRBV27 to TRBJ2-3; D remains unclear. This CDR3 contains 14 residues. The germline gives CDR1 MNHEY, CDR2 SMNVEV (reference sequence). With 4 bases removed from V and 5 bases from J, the gap between germline ends came to 13 bases.

A single count supports this clonotype. With a much larger clone just one base away, this may be a read error. This chain connects TRBV28 to TRBJ2-7, with a tentative D call TRBD2 (5 bases). The CDR3 is 12 residues long. V was pared by 9 bases and J by 2 bases, with 11 bases between. Germline V gene sequence: CDR1 MDHEN, CDR2 SYDVKM. The CDR3 loop reads CASLGSAYEQYF. The CDR3 coding sequence is TGTGCCAGTCTAGGGAGCGCCTACGAGCAGTACTTC. Together with reference TRBV28 and TRBJ2-7, the CDR3 gives the full variable domain: DVKVTQSSRYLVKRTGEKVFLECVQDMDHENMFWYRQDPGLGLRLIYFSYDVKMKEKGDIPEGYSVSREKKERFSLILESASTNQTSMYLCASLGSAYEQYFGPGTRLTVT.

This clonotype has at least ten counts. This chain connects TRBV6-1 to TRBJ1-6, with unresolved D. Germline V gives CDR1 MNHNS, CDR2 SASEGT. Trimming shortened V by 7 bases and J by 7 bases, and 17 bases separated the two germline ends. The CDR3 contains 15 residues. The CDR3 loop reads CASKIDINMNSPLHF. The CDR3 nucleotides are TGTGCCAGCAAAATAGACATAAACATGAATTCACCCCTCCACTTT.

On this clonotype itself: This CDR3 fails to terminate in the conserved phenylalanine or tryptophan, so it likely reflects a read error. Because the CDR3's place on the DNA is in doubt, the DNA is left out and the CDR3 is given as listed by TCRdb. This chain joins TRBV9 and TRBJ1-1; TRBD1 reflects the table's D call only, with no check against the DNA. Germline V gene sequence: CDR1 SGDLS, CDR2 YYNGEE. The CDR3 region is 8 residues in length, termini included. The CDR3 protein is CASSAGGY.

The chain employs TRBV9 and TRBJ1-5; a possible D gene is TRBD1 (5 bases). V was clipped by 4 bases and J by 11 bases, with 19 bases between them. This CDR3 is 14 amino acids long. Germline values: CDR1 SGDLS, CDR2 YYNGEE. For the CDR3, the DNA is TGTGCCAGCAGCTCAGGGACGGACCAAGAGACCCAGCATTTT. It codes for CASSSGTDQETQHF.

This clonotype appeared once. This chain links TRBV7-3 with TRBJ2-2, with D perhaps being TRBD1 or TRBD2 (5 bases each). V lost 5 bases and J lost 1, with 14 bases in between. The CDR3 covers 16 residues. Germline V CDR1 and CDR2: SGHTA, FQGTGA. The CDR3, as DNA: TGTGCCAGCAGCCAACCGGGGACGGGGAACACCGGGGAGCTGTTTTTT. Translated, it gives CASSQPGTGNTGELFF.

This clonotype occurred many times. The chain links TRBV12-3 or TRBV12-4 to TRBJ1-5; D uncertain. The CDR3 contains 16 residues. V dropped 1 base and J dropped 4 bases, with 14 bases sitting between them. The CDR3 nucleotides read TGTGCCAGCAGTTTAGTTTTCCCCAGCCAAAATCAGCCCCAGCATTTT. Its protein product is CASSLVFPSQNQPQHF.

For this clonotype: The CDR3 carries no conserved terminal phenylalanine or tryptophan, so it likely arises from a read error. The genes are TRBV12-3 or TRBV12-4 and TRBJ2-7; D possibly uses TRBD1 or TRBD2 (5 bases each). The CDR3 is 14 residues long. Trimming stripped 3 bases from V and 2 bases from J, with 11 bases between. The CDR3 is CASSFEGYPYEQYL. The CDR3 nucleotides are TGTGCCAGCAGTTTCGAGGGGTATCCCTACGAGCAGTACCTC.

This clonotype was observed at least ten times. The J gene is TRBJ2-5, the V gene TRBV4-2; TRBD2 aligns across 10 bases. The CDR3 loop spans 16 amino acids. CDR1 and CDR2 from the germline V gene are LGHNA and YNFKEQ. The ends lost 5 bases at V and 5 bases at J; junction bases unmatched: 11. The CDR3 loop is CASSSQAGGPGETQYF. The CDR3 DNA follows: TGTGCCAGCAGCTCACAAGCGGGAGGGCCTGGGGAGACCCAGTACTTC.

The rearrangement joins TRBV19 to TRBJ1-6; 11 positions match TRBD1. V gave up 5 bases and J gave up 13 bases; unmatched junction bases: 19. This CDR3 comprises 18 residues. Germline assignment: CDR1 LNHDA and CDR2 SQIVND (reference sequence). The CDR3 DNA reads TGTGCCAGTAGTCCCCGGACAGGGGGCGGGGTGCCGCATCAGCCCCTCCACTTT. Translated, it gives CASSPRTGGGVPHQPLHF.

V gene TRBV6-4 combines with J gene TRBJ2-6, with 8 bases matching TRBD2. There are 18 residues in the CDR3. The trim removed 4 bases at V and 0 bases at J, leaving 8 bases unmatched. Per the germline V gene, CDR1 is MRHNA and CDR2 is SNTAGT. Here the CDR3 DNA reads TGTGCCAGCAGTGCCGCTCTAGCGGGTGACTCTGGGGCCAACGTCCTGACTTTC. This sequence encodes CASSAALAGDSGANVLTF.

The chain carries TRBV19 and TRBJ1-2; no clear D gene. The CDR3 totals 13 residues. Germline values: CDR1 LNHDA, CDR2 SQIVND (reference sequence). V was pared by 10 bases and J by 6 bases, with 18 bases between. The CDR3 reads CATYWGAADGYTF. The CDR3 DNA is TGTGCCACCTACTGGGGAGCGGCCGATGGCTACACCTTC.

The CDR3 here is CASRDSLVGPNTEAFF. The DNA for the CDR3 is TGTGCCAGCAGGGACTCCTTGGTGGGACCCAACACTGAAGCTTTCTTT. This sequence joins TRBV9 and TRBJ1-1; maybe TRBD1 (5 bases). The CDR3 has 16 residues. Germline CDR1 is SGDLS and CDR2 is YYNGEE. Trimming stripped 5 bases from V and 2 bases from J, with 19 bases between.

This clonotype was detected ten times or more. The V call is TRBV11-2, the J call TRBJ1-1; D is unresolved. Trimming pared 5 bases from V and 0 bases from J, leaving 10 bases between. Germline V lookup: CDR1 SGHAT, CDR2 FQNNGV. This CDR3 has 14 amino acids. The CDR3 here is CASSPSVLNTEAFF. As DNA, the CDR3 is TGTGCCAGCAGCCCATCGGTCCTGAACACTGAAGCTTTCTTT.

This clonotype was seen ten or more times. This chain links TRBV11-2 with TRBJ2-5; 7 bases map to TRBD1. CDR1 is SGHAT and CDR2 is FQNNGV in the germline V gene. The CDR3 has 15 residues. With 2 bases clipped from V and 4 bases from J, the junction kept 7 bases outside the gene matches. DNA of the CDR3: TGTGCCAGCAGCTTACAAGGGACAGTTCTAGAGACCCAGTACTTC. Translated, it gives CASSLQGTVLETQYF.

This clonotype was recorded at least ten times. CDR3 nucleotides: TGCGCCAGCAGTGAGTCGATGGCGGGAGGCACAGATACGCAGTATTTT. Its translation: CASSESMAGGTDTQYF. This sequence joins TRBV10-1 and TRBJ2-3, with 7 bases that match TRBD2. The CDR3 contains 16 residues. V gave up 0 bases and J gave up 1 base; unmatched junction bases: 4. Germline-derived CDR1 and CDR2 are WNHNN and SYGVQD (reference sequence).

This clonotype was recorded at least ten times. The rearrangement uses TRBV20-1 and TRBJ2-7; no reliable D call. CDR3 length: 13 amino acids. CDR1 DFQATT and CDR2 SNEGSKA come from the germline V gene (reference sequence). V lost 2 bases and J lost 2, with 10 bases in between. Written as DNA, the CDR3 is TGCAGTGCTAGATTAGCCAGACCCTACGAGCAGTACTTC. It codes for CSARLARPYEQYF.

This clonotype was recorded at least ten times. CDR3 residues: CASSLGAGKNEQFF. The CDR3 nucleotides read TGTGCCAGCAGCTTGGGGGCAGGGAAAAATGAGCAGTTCTTC. V and J are TRBV5-6 and TRBJ2-1; a possible D gene is TRBD1 (5 bases). There are 14 residues in the CDR3. CDR1 SGHDT and CDR2 YYEEEE come from the germline V gene. Trimming shortened V by 0 bases and J by 7 bases, and 11 bases separated the two germline ends.

Details on this clonotype: Given a much more abundant clone one base away, this may be a read error. The genes are TRBV14 and TRBJ2-7; D is undetermined. This CDR3 has 14 residues. CDR1 is SGHDN, CDR2 FVKESK, per germline. The germline V and J ends were trimmed by 8 bases and 2 bases, with 16 bases remaining between them. Here the CDR3 reads CASGAKAYAYEQYF. The CDR3 nucleotides read TGTGCCAGCGGCGCAAAAGCGTATGCCTACGAGCAGTACTTC.

Many counts were recorded for this clonotype. The chain joins TRBV9 to TRBJ2-3; D may match TRBD1 or TRBD2 (7 bases each). The germline V and J ends were trimmed by 3 bases and 0 bases, with 26 bases remaining between them. This CDR3 comprises 20 residues. Per germline, CDR1 SGDLS and CDR2 YYNGEE. CDR3 nucleotide sequence: TGTGCCAGCAGCGCCACCGGGACAGTGAGTATGCGGGGGAGCACAGATACGCAGTATTTT. The encoded protein is CASSATGTVSMRGSTDTQYF.

This chain uses TRBV28 with TRBJ2-2; 8 nucleotides line up with TRBD1. The CDR3 spans 15 residues. Germline V CDR1 and CDR2: MDHEN, SYDVKM. Trimming took 7 bases from V and 6 from J; bases not matched to a gene: 10. The CDR3 loop reads CASTNSLQGAGELFF. CDR3 nucleotide sequence: TGTGCCAGCACTAATTCCCTACAGGGGGCCGGGGAGCTGTTTTTT.

This clonotype was detected many times. This sequence joins TRBV6-1 and TRBJ1-1; TRBD1 might be the D (6 bases). This CDR3 spans 14 amino acids. V lost 7 bases and J 4 bases, leaving 16 bases between the germline ends. Germline CDR1 and CDR2: MNHNS and SASEGT. The CDR3 coding sequence is TGTGCCAGCACCCTGAATGAGGGGGGCACTGAAGCTTTCTTT. Amino acid sequence: CASTLNEGGTEAFF.

This clonotype has ten or more counts. The chain combines TRBV12-3 or TRBV12-4 with TRBJ1-2; D uncertain. The CDR3 has 14 amino acids. Trimming pared 3 bases from V and 6 bases from J, leaving 14 bases between. The CDR3 nucleotides are TGTGCCAGCAGTTTGGTCGTCGAATCCGATGGCTACACCTTC. Amino acid sequence: CASSLVVESDGYTF.

Comment on this clonotype: Mismatch with germline at one junction end may stem from a read error. This sequence joins TRBV11-2 and TRBJ2-5; D gene uncertain. The CDR3 is 14 residues long. Per germline, CDR1 SGHAT and CDR2 FQNNGV. The CDR3 DNA reads TGTGCCAGCGGCTTAGGGCAGGTCAGGGAGACCCAGTACTTC. Amino acid sequence: CASGLGQVRETQYF.

This clonotype was seen at least ten times. The chain couples TRBV2 to TRBJ2-3; D may be TRBD2 (6 bases). Germline V lookup: CDR1 SNHLY, CDR2 FYNNEI. The CDR3 consists of 13 residues. V lost 8 bases and J lost 2, with 11 bases in between. DNA of the CDR3: TGTGCCAGCTGGGAGGAGATCACAGATACGCAGTATTTT. This translates into CASWEEITDTQYF.

This clonotype was seen a few times. A much larger clone sits a single nucleotide away, making a read error possible. The chain recombines TRBV20-1 with TRBJ2-7; D might be TRBD1 or TRBD2, each matching 6 bases. Germline loops: CDR1 DFQATT, CDR2 SNEGSKA (reference sequence). There are 17 residues in the CDR3. The CDR3 is CSASGPGAISSAYERYF. CDR3 bases: TGCAGTGCTAGTGGTCCGGGGGCAATTTCGAGCGCCTACGAGCGGTACTTC.

This clonotype was seen many times. The chain employs TRBV7-9 and TRBJ2-2; D might be TRBD1 (6 bases). CDR3 length: 17 residues. V was clipped by 5 bases and J by 2 bases, with 18 bases between them. Germline-derived CDR1 and CDR2 are SEHNR and FQNEAQ (reference sequence). CDR3 nucleotide sequence: TGTGCCAGCAGCGGAAACAGGGTAGTCCACAACACCGGGGAGCTGTTTTTT. It encodes CASSGNRVVHNTGELFF.

This clonotype was seen ten or more times. This chain joins TRBV7-9 and TRBJ2-2; no clear D. Germline V lookup: CDR1 SEHNR, CDR2 FQNEAQ (reference sequence). The length of the CDR3 is 15 residues. The V end lost 5 bases, the J end lost 4 bases, and 14 bases lay between the germline ends. CDR3 nucleotide sequence: TGTGCCAGCAGCCCCCCTCTAGGGCCCACCGGGGAGCTGTTTTTT. The encoded protein is CASSPPLGPTGELFF.

This clonotype was counted many times. This chain joins TRBV7-2 and TRBJ1-3, with D tentatively TRBD1 (6 bases). The CDR3 sequence is 17 residues long. V was pared by 1 base and J by 0 bases, with 13 bases between. CDR1 SGHTA and CDR2 FQGNSA come from the germline V gene. CDR3 bases: TGTGCCAGCAGCTTAGATGCACAGGGCCGCTCTGGAAACACCATATATTTT. Translating gives CASSLDAQGRSGNTIYF.